The clone carrying this TCR beta chain was seen a single time. Its antigen is not identified. This sample was taken from a study of vaccination and CD4 T cells after COVID-19. Noted treatment: roughly 11-day PBMC culture with coronavirus spike peptide pools or control peptides (ViraFEST assay). According to the study, CD4+ T cells from the unexposed donor were gathered ahead of the COVID-19 pandemic (2011-2018). CD4+ T cells from unexposed donors were probed, cells permitting, with SARS-CoV-2 S/N and four cold-coronavirus spikes. The Oncomine TCR Beta short-read assay was applied to DNA of cultured CD4+ T cells. From cultured CD4+ T cells, genomic DNA was extracted. TCRdb re-derived calls from the PCR reads in MiXCR, one entry per CDR3 protein. The data show approximately 9,000 distinct CDR3 sequences, with 34% seen just once and roughly 20% held by the top ten. This clonotype was sampled from a human donor in good health. Sequencing was performed on CD4+ T cells from blood, cultured in vitro.

This chain's CDR3 is CASSSRTISYNEQFF. CDR3 bases: TGTGCCAGCAGCTCGCGGACCATCTCCTACAATGAGCAGTTCTTC. The V and J genes are TRBV5-4 and TRBJ2-1; no definite D call. This CDR3 has 15 amino acids. Germline V gene sequence: CDR1 SGHNT, CDR2 YYREEE (reference sequence). With 3 bases removed from V and 0 bases from J, the gap between germline ends came to 10 bases.